The clone carrying this TCR beta chain was observed a few times. This sample is drawn from a study of blood T cell repertoires in COVID-19. Across the whole study: Material from acute and convalescent COVID-19 was sourced from the United States, Italy and Spain. T cells, B-cell-depleted T cells, or PBMCs supplied cDNA or gDNA.

Per the study methods: Using reference gene primer amplification, nucleated cell counts were estimated. Some clones are missing from TCRdb's copy, which holds only in-frame ones; the method was immunoSEQ multiplex PCR. The DNA was the basis for D and trimming; V, J and clone size are from that table. The table shows more than 250,000 clones, with about 84% occurring only once. The source material was peripheral blood. The clonotype was recovered from a woman in her forties or fifties with acute or convalescent COVID-19.

The CDR3 DNA reads as TGTGCCAGCAGTTTACAAATGAACACTGAAGCTTTCTTT. Protein sequence: CASSLQMNTEAFF. The chain recombines TRBV12-3 or TRBV12-4 with TRBJ1-1; D gene uncertain. The length of the CDR3 is 13 residues. V lost 2 bases and J lost 0, with 4 bases in between.